Presented here are 31 T cell receptor beta chains from one specimen sequenced in a study of T cells after yellow fever vaccination. TCRdb independently ran MiXCR on the 5' RACE reads; one entry per CDR3 protein. In the table there are several hundred distinct CDR3 sequences, roughly 10% of which are singletons. This sample comprised CD8+ T cells binding an NS4B(214-222) dextramer, sorted from PBMCs, obtained about 41 days after the first yellow fever vaccination. The receptors derive from a man aged 18-30 years who received the YFV17D yellow fever vaccine.

This clonotype is medium-sized (0.01 to 0.1%) within its sample. The J gene is TRBJ2-7, the V gene TRBV14, with D possibly matching TRBD1 (5 bases). V lost 3 bases, J lost 11 bases, and 11 bases lay in between. The CDR3 contains 11 residues. Germline V gene lookup returns CDR1 SGHDN and CDR2 FVKESK. CDR3 bases: TGTGCCAGCAGCCATACAGGTTGGGAGTACTTC. The encoded protein is CASSHTGWEYF.

This clonotype is medium-sized within its sample. The chain employs TRBV4-1 and TRBJ2-7, with D uncertain. Germline loops: CDR1 MGHRA, CDR2 YSYEKL. Trimming left V 0 bases short and J 2 bases short, with 5 bases between. There are 13 residues in the CDR3. This CDR3 reads CASSQELTYEQYF. The CDR3 nucleotides read TGCGCCAGCAGCCAAGAACTGACCTACGAGCAGTACTTC.

This clonotype counts as medium-sized. This CDR3 reads CASSPTGNTEAFF. In DNA form, the CDR3 reads TGTGCCAGCAGCCCGACGGGGAACACTGAAGCTTTCTTT. The chain employs TRBV11-2 and TRBJ1-1; D gene uncertain. Trimming took off 5 bases at V and 1 base at J, with 8 bases between the two ends. This CDR3 comprises 13 residues. Germline CDR1 and CDR2: SGHAT and FQNNGV.

In its sample, this clonotype ranks as medium-sized (0.01 to 0.1%). This rearrangement joins TRBV4-3 to TRBJ1-4, with TRBD1 identical over 7 bases. J gave up 3 bases and V 2 bases, and 6 bases lay outside the gene matches. The CDR3 has 16 amino acids. Per germline, CDR1 LGHNA and CDR2 YSLEER. The DNA of the CDR3 is TGCGCCAGCAGCCAAAATGACAGGGCGGCTAATGAAAAACTGTTTTTT. This sequence encodes CASSQNDRAANEKLFF.

Judged by abundance, this clonotype is medium-sized. The chain carries TRBV6-6 and TRBJ1-1; 9 bases are a match to TRBD1. V was pared by 0 bases and J by 2 bases, with 7 bases of the junction left unmatched. Germline V CDR1 and CDR2: MNHNY, SVGAGI (reference sequence). The CDR3 sequence is 17 residues long. The CDR3, as DNA: TGTGCCAGCAGTTACTCAACCACAGGGGGCGCAAACACTGAAGCTTTCTTT. Its protein product is CASSYSTTGGANTEAFF.

By sample fraction, this clonotype is large (0.1 to 1%). The rearrangement joins TRBV15 to TRBJ2-7; no definite D call. The CDR3 loop spans 13 amino acids. V was pared by 4 bases and J by 2 bases, with 9 bases between. Looked up from germline, CDR1 is LNHNV and CDR2 is YYDKDF (reference sequence). In nucleotides, the CDR3 is TGTGCCACCAGCACGGGCTTGGCCTACGAGCAGTACGTC. Amino acids: CATSTGLAYEQYV.

By share, this clonotype ranks as medium-sized (0.01 to 0.1%). The V and J genes are TRBV6-5 and TRBJ2-7; the D gene is possibly TRBD1 (6 bases). The germline gives CDR1 MNHEY, CDR2 SVGAGI. V was cut by 0 bases and J by 4 bases, with 7 bases left in between. The CDR3 has 13 amino acids. CDR3 nucleotides: TGTGCCAGCAGTTACTCGCAGGGGTACGAGCAGTACTTC. Residues: CASSYSQGYEQYF.

This clonotype is categorized as medium-sized. This chain links TRBV13 with TRBJ1-1, with D maybe TRBD1 (5 bases). Trimming took off 2 bases at V and 5 bases at J, with 15 bases between the two ends. The CDR3 has 15 residues. CDR1 is PRHDT, CDR2 FYEKMQ, per germline (reference sequence). CDR3 nucleotides: TGTGCCAGCAGCTTATGGGCCCGGGGGGGGACTGAAGCTTTCTTT. Protein: CASSLWARGGTEAFF.

In this sample, this clonotype is medium-sized (0.01 to 0.1%). This chain uses TRBV6-2 or TRBV6-3 with TRBJ1-5, with a weak D call TRBD1 (5 bases). The CDR3 has 13 residues. Germline lookup yields CDR1 MNHEY and CDR2 SVGEGT. Trimming took off 1 base at V and 5 bases at J, with 6 bases between the two ends. The CDR3 loop reads CASSYWGDQPQHF. The CDR3 coding sequence is TGTGCCAGCAGTTACTGGGGGGATCAGCCCCAGCATTTT.

This clonotype counts as large. V and J are TRBV9 and TRBJ2-3, with 9 positions matching TRBD2. J gave up 0 bases and V 7 bases, and 9 bases lay outside the gene matches. From germline, CDR1 is SGDLS and CDR2 YYNGEE. The CDR3 has 16 residues. Here the CDR3 reads CASPSGESPSTDTQYF. The CDR3 DNA follows: TGTGCCAGCCCTAGCGGGGAGTCGCCTAGCACAGATACGCAGTATTTT.

This clonotype has at least ten counts. The gene calls are TRBV6-5 and TRBJ2-5, with 8 bases lining up with TRBD2. V was pared by 7 bases and J by 5 bases, with 6 bases of the junction left unmatched. The germline V gene has CDR1 MNHEY and CDR2 SVGAGI. The CDR3 is 13 amino acids. CDR3: CASNPAGGETQYF. For the CDR3, the DNA is TGTGCCAGCAACCCCGCGGGGGGCGAGACCCAGTACTTC.

By sample fraction, this clonotype is medium-sized. CDR3 amino acids: CASSVGGDAYEQYF. The CDR3 DNA is TGTGCCAGCAGCGTTGGGGGAGACGCCTACGAGCAGTACTTC. The chain links TRBV9 to TRBJ2-7; D is perhaps TRBD1 or TRBD2 (5 bases each). The germline V and J ends were trimmed by 2 bases and 2 bases, with 11 bases remaining between them. CDR1 and CDR2 from the germline V gene are SGDLS and YYNGEE. The CDR3 extends over 14 amino acids. The full variable domain, its missing parts supplied by reference TRBV9 and TRBJ2-7, is DSGVTQTPKHLITATGQRVTLRCSPRSGDLSVYWYQQSLDQGLQFLIQYYNGEERAKGNILERFSAQQFPDLHSELNLSSLELGDSALYFCASSVGGDAYEQYFGPGTRLTVT.

By proportion, this clonotype is medium-sized. The gene calls are TRBV4-1 and TRBJ1-5; D uncertain. Germline V gene lookup returns CDR1 MGHRA and CDR2 YSYEKL. This CDR3 spans 13 amino acids. The V end was cut by 0 bases, the J end by 6 bases, with 6 bases between. CDR3 nucleotide sequence: TGCGCCAGCAGCCAAGATACCCCTCAGCCCCAGCATTTT. This gives the protein CASSQDTPQPQHF.

This clonotype is labeled medium-sized. This chain uses TRBV25-1 with TRBJ1-1; 7 bases are shared with TRBD1. This CDR3 has 13 residues. J was trimmed by 8 bases and V by 4 bases; bases with no gene match: 7. Per germline, CDR1 MGHDK and CDR2 SYGVNS. CDR3 sequence: CASSATGATEAFF. For the CDR3, the DNA is TGTGCCAGCAGTGCTACAGGGGCAACGGAAGCTTTCTTT.

This clonotype is medium-sized by share. The chain joins TRBV4-1 to TRBJ1-2; 7 positions match TRBD1. V was clipped by 2 bases and J by 6 bases; unmatched bases: 9. Germline V lookup: CDR1 MGHRA, CDR2 YSYEKL. CDR3 length: 15 residues. Here the CDR3 DNA reads TGCGCCAGCAGCCAAAGGGACTCCGGACAGGATGGCTACACCTTC. Its translation: CASSQRDSGQDGYTF.

By sample fraction, this clonotype is medium-sized. The gene calls are TRBV6-2 or TRBV6-3 and TRBJ2-7; D gene ambiguous. CDR1 and CDR2 (germline): MNHEY, SVGEGT. V lost 0 bases to trimming and J lost 2 bases, with 5 bases between them. The CDR3 totals 13 residues. CDR3 nucleotide sequence: TGTGCCAGCAGTTACTCGACCGCCTACGAGCAGTACTTC. Its translation: CASSYSTAYEQYF.

V usage is TRBV3-2 and J usage is TRBJ2-1. TRBV3-2 is recorded as a pseudogene. The CDR3 has 15 residues. The CDR3 is CATSQDSPVYNEQFF. The DNA of the CDR3 is TGTGCCACCTCCCAAGATTCCCCAGTCTACAATGAGCAGTTCTTC.

In its sample, this clonotype is medium-sized. This chain uses TRBV6-1 with TRBJ1-1; TRBD1 is a possible D gene (6 bases). V was cut by 2 bases and J by 5 bases, with 9 bases left in between. Germline CDR1 MNHNS, CDR2 SASEGT. The CDR3 spans 13 residues. The CDR3 reads CASSENGQTEAFF. The DNA of the CDR3 is TGTGCCAGCAGTGAAAACGGACAGACTGAAGCTTTCTTT.

This clonotype is medium-sized in the sample. The V gene is TRBV28, the J gene TRBJ1-5, with a tentative D call TRBD1 (5 bases). Between the trimmed V and J ends, which lost 10 bases and 6 bases, there was a span of 16 bases. The CDR3 runs 13 residues. Germline CDR1 is MDHEN and CDR2 is SYDVKM. The CDR3 bases are TGTGCCACCCTCGGGGGGTTCGGTCAGCCCCAGCATTTT. Translating gives CATLGGFGQPQHF.

By share, this clonotype ranks as medium-sized. This sequence joins TRBV6-1 and TRBJ2-7; perhaps TRBD1 as D (6 bases). CDR3 length equals 16 residues. Germline V CDR1 and CDR2: MNHNS, SASEGT. With 0 bases removed from V and 4 bases from J, the gap between germline ends came to 16 bases. Here the CDR3 reads CASSEAVQGTGYEQYV. The CDR3 nucleotides read TGTGCCAGCAGTGAAGCGGTACAGGGTACGGGTTACGAGCAGTACGTC.

By sample share, this clonotype is medium-sized. At one end, the junction sequence differs from germline, possibly due to a read error. The chain joins TRBV19 to TRBJ1-1; 10 bases align to TRBD1. In germline, CDR1 is LNHDA, CDR2 SQIVND (reference sequence). CDR3 length equals 14 residues. In nucleotides, the CDR3 is TGCTCCCAGGGGGACAGGGGTCTTAACACTGAAGCTTTCTTT. This encodes CSQGDRGLNTEAFF.

This clonotype counts as medium-sized. This chain uses TRBV9 with TRBJ1-2; D may be TRBD1 (5 bases). CDR3 length equals 15 residues. CDR1 SGDLS and CDR2 YYNGEE come from the germline V gene. V gave up 4 bases and J gave up 0 bases, with 13 bases separating them. The CDR3 region is CASSLGTETNYGYTF. The DNA for the CDR3 is TGTGCCAGCAGCCTTGGGACGGAAACTAACTATGGCTACACCTTC.

This clonotype is large (0.1 to 1%) in the sample. The rearrangement joins TRBV29-1 to TRBJ2-1; 13 nucleotides agree with TRBD2. J lost 5 bases, V lost 7 bases, and 5 bases had no gene match. Germline CDR1 reads SQVTM; CDR2 reads ANQGSEA. This CDR3 is built from 14 residues. The CDR3 region is CSAPLAGGNNEQFF. The CDR3 region has the DNA TGCAGCGCACCACTAGCGGGGGGGAACAATGAGCAGTTCTTC.

Judged by abundance, this clonotype is medium-sized. The V and J genes are TRBV4-2 and TRBJ1-2; 9 bases match TRBD1. The ends lost 3 bases at V and 4 bases at J; junction bases unmatched: 15. This CDR3 contains 18 residues. Germline V gene sequence: CDR1 LGHNA, CDR2 YNFKEQ. In nucleotides, the CDR3 is TGTGCCAGCAGCCATGACCGGGACAGGGCGACGAACGGCTATGGCTACACCTTC. Its protein is CASSHDRDRATNGYGYTF.

By share of the sample, this clonotype is medium-sized. This chain connects TRBV9 to TRBJ2-1; 9 nucleotides line up with TRBD1. Germline CDR1 and CDR2: SGDLS and YYNGEE. The junction had 3 bases not matched to a gene; V was cut back by 3 bases and J by 2 bases. The CDR3 covers 15 residues. CDR3 sequence reads: CASSGQGVPYNEQFF. The CDR3 DNA reads TGTGCCAGCAGCGGACAGGGGGTCCCCTACAATGAGCAGTTCTTC.

This clonotype ranks as medium-sized. This chain connects TRBV12-3 or TRBV12-4 to TRBJ2-6; D may be TRBD1 (6 bases). The ends were cut back, 6 bases at V and 1 base at J, with 10 bases in the middle. CDR3 size: 15 residues. In DNA, the CDR3 is TGTGCCAGCAGCCTACAGGGATCTGGGGCCAACGTCCTGACTTTC. Its protein product is CASSLQGSGANVLTF.

This clonotype is a singleton in its sample. One junction end disagrees with the germline gene, perhaps due to a read error. V gene TRBV7-3 combines with J gene TRBJ2-3; TRBD2 aligns across 7 bases. The CDR3 has 15 amino acids. Germline values: CDR1 SGHTA, CDR2 FQGTGA. The CDR3 protein is CACSGQTSGADTQYF. The CDR3 bases are TGTGCCTGCAGCGGGCAGACCAGCGGGGCGGATACGCAGTATTTT.

Sample share makes this clonotype medium-sized. The chain recombines TRBV2 with TRBJ1-5; no definite D call. Trimming took 0 bases from V and 2 from J, leaving 5 bases between them. Germline V gives CDR1 SNHLY, CDR2 FYNNEI. The CDR3 consists of 14 residues. CDR3 sequence: CASSEAPGNQPQHF. CDR3 coding DNA: TGTGCCAGCAGTGAAGCTCCAGGCAATCAGCCCCAGCATTTT.

Relative to its sample, this clonotype is large (0.1 to 1%). CDR3 nucleotide sequence: TGTGCCAGCGTTCCGGGACGGAACAATGAGCAGTTCTTC. Translating it yields CASVPGRNNEQFF. The chain links TRBV2 to TRBJ2-1; D assignment may be TRBD1 or TRBD2 (5 bases each). This CDR3 region has 13 residues. The V end was cut by 8 bases, the J end by 5 bases, with 13 bases between. Germline CDR1 and CDR2: SNHLY and FYNNEI.

This clonotype is termed medium-sized (0.01 to 0.1%). The V gene is TRBV7-3, the J gene TRBJ2-1; weak D call: TRBD2 (6 bases). Germline CDR1 reads SGHTA; CDR2 reads FQGTGA. The CDR3 length is 13 residues. V dropped 5 bases and J dropped 6 bases, with 11 bases sitting between them. CDR3 sequence: CASSARLGNEQFF. For the CDR3, the DNA is TGTGCCAGCAGCGCCAGACTAGGCAATGAGCAGTTCTTC.

In this sample, this clonotype is medium-sized (0.01 to 0.1%). This CDR3 reads CAWNGGRGQPQHF. CDR3 nucleotide sequence: TGTGCCTGGAACGGGGGGCGGGGACAGCCCCAGCATTTT. The V gene is TRBV30, the J gene TRBJ1-5, with a tentative D call TRBD1 (6 bases). Germline lookup yields CDR1 GTSNPN and CDR2 SVGIG (reference sequence). The ends were cut back, 4 bases at V and 7 bases at J, with 14 bases in the middle. The CDR3 totals 13 residues.